Listed here is a single T cell receptor beta chain. Its antigen is still unknown. Trimming shortened V by 2 bases and J by 4 bases, and 15 bases separated the two germline ends. The CDR3 runs 15 residues. Germline values: CDR1 SEHNR, CDR2 FQNEAQ (reference sequence). The data are from a study of CD8 T cells in ankylosing spondylitis. Regarding the study as a whole: Disease-associated clonotypes exhibited CD8+ identity and were relatively infrequent in peripheral blood. There was reportedly significant enrichment of clones that were disease-linked in matched ankylosing spondylitis synovial fluid.

Quantitative molecular-barcoded 5'-RACE generated the TCR beta libraries. MiXCR was run by TCRdb on the 5' RACE reads, yielding one entry per CDR3 protein. The table lists roughly 150,000 distinct CDR3 sequences, around a third of them singletons. The chain has TRBV7-9 and TRBJ2-7; D may match TRBD1 or TRBD2 (5 bases each). The sample was synovial fluid, either unsorted or a sorted T cell fraction (not recorded which). The TCR sequence derives from a male donor with ankylosing spondylitis. The CDR3 sequence is CASSLWPSGGYEQYF. The CDR3 DNA reads TGTGCCAGCAGCTTATGGCCCTCTGGGGGTTACGAGCAGTACTTC.